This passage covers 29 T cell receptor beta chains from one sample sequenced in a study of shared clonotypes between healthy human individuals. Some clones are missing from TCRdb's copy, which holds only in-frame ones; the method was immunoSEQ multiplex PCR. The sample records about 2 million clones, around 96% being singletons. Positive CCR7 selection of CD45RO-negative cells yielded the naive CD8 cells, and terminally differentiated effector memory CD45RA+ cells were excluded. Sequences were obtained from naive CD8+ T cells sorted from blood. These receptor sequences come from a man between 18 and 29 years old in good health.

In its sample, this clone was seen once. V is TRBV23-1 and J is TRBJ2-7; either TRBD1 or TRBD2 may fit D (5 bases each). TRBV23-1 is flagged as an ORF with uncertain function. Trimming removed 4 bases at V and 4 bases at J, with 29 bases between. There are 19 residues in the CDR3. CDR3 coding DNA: TGCGCCAGCAGTCGCGAGGGGACCGCCCGTGGCCTCCCAGGTTACGAGCAGTACTTC. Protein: CASSREGTARGLPGYEQYF.

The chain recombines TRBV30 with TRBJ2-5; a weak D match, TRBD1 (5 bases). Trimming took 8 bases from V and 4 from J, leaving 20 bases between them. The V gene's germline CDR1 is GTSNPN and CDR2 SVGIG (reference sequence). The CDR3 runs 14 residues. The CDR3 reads CALVSDPGAETQYF. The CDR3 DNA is TGTGCCCTCGTGTCGGACCCTGGGGCAGAGACCCAGTACTTC.

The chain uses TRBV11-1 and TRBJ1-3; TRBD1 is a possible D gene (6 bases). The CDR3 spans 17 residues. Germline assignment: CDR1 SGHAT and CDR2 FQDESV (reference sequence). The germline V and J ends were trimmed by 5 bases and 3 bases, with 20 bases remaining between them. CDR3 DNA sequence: TGTGCCAGCAGCCTAACTCAGGGGTCCAGGCGTGGAAACACCATATATTTT. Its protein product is CASSLTQGSRRGNTIYF.

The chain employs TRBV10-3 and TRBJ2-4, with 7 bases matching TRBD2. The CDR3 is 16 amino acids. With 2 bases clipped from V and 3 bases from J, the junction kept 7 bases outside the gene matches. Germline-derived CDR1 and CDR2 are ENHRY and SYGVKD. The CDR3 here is CAISEGGEGLKNIQYF. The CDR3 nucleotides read TGTGCCATCAGTGAGGGTGGGGAGGGACTCAAAAACATTCAGTACTTC.

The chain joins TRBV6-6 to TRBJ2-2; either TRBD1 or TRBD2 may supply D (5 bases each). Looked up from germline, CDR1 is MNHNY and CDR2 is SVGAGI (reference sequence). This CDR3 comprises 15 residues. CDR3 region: CATGVLGAGTGELFF. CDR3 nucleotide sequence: TGTGCGACCGGGGTCCTAGGGGCAGGCACCGGGGAGCTGTTTTTT.

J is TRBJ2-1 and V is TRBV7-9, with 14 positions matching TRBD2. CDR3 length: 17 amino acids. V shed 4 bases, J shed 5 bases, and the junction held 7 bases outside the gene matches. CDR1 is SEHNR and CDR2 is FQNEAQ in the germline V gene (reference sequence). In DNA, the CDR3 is TGTGCCAGCAGCTCCGTATCGGGACTAGCGGGAGACAATGAGCAGTTCTTC. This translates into CASSSVSGLAGDNEQFF.

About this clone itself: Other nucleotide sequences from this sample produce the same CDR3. The CDR3 DNA reads TGTGCCAGCAGCGCAGGGGGGTCTGGGGCCAACGTCCTGACTTTC. It specifies CASSAGGSGANVLTF. The V gene is TRBV9, the J gene TRBJ2-6, with a possible D match to TRBD1 (7 bases). The CDR3 covers 15 residues. Germline assignment: CDR1 SGDLS and CDR2 YYNGEE. Trimming cost V 3 bases and J 1 base, with 8 bases left between them. Looking up the rest from reference TRBV9 and TRBJ2-6 gives the full variable domain: DSGVTQTPKHLITATGQRVTLRCSPRSGDLSVYWYQQSLDQGLQFLIQYYNGEERAKGNILERFSAQQFPDLHSELNLSSLELGDSALYFCASSAGGSGANVLTFGAGSRLTVL.

The CDR3 sequence: CSVEDFLAGGPQETQYF. The CDR3 DNA is TGCAGCGTTGAAGACTTCCTCGCGGGAGGGCCCCAAGAGACCCAGTACTTC. The chain recombines TRBV29-1 with TRBJ2-5; 9 nucleotides agree with TRBD2. The CDR3 totals 17 residues. The V and J ends lost 0 bases and 1 base, in that order; junction bases with no gene match: 9. Germline V gives CDR1 SQVTM, CDR2 ANQGSEA.

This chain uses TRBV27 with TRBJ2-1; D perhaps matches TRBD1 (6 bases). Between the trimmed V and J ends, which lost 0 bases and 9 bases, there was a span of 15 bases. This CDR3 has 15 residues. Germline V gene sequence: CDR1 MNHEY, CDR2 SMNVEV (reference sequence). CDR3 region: CASSLSPLQGSEQFF. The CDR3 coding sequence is TGTGCCAGCAGTTTATCCCCCTTACAGGGAAGTGAGCAGTTCTTC.

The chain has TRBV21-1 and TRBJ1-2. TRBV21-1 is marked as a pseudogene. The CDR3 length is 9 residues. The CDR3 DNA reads TGTGCCAGCAGCAAAGCTTACACCTTC. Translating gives CASSKAYTF.

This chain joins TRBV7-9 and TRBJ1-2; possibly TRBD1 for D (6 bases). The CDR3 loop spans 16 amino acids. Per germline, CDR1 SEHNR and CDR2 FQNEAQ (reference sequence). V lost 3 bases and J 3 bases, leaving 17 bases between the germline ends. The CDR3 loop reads CASSFHPGGHDYGYTF. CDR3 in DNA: TGTGCCAGCAGCTTCCACCCCGGGGGGCACGACTATGGCTACACCTTC.

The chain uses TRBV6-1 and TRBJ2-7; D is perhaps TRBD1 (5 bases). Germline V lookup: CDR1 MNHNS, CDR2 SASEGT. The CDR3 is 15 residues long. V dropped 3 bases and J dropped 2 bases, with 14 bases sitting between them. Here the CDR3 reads CASSDRTDTAYEQYF. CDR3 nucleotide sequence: TGTGCCAGCAGTGACCGAACGGACACTGCCTACGAGCAGTACTTC.

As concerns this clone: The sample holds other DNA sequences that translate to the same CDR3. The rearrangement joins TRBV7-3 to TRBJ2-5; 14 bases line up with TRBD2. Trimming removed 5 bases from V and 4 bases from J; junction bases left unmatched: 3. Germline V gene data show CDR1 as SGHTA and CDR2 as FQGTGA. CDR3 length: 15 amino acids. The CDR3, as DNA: TGTGCCAGCAGCCTAGGACTAGCGGGGGGAGAGACCCAGTACTTC. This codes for CASSLGLAGGETQYF. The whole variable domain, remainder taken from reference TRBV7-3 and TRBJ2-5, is GAGVSQTPSNKVTEKGKYVELRCDPISGHTALYWYRQSLGQGPEFLIYFQGTGAADDSGLPNDRFFAVRPEGSVSTLKIQRTERGDSAVYLCASSLGLAGGETQYFGPGTRLLVL.

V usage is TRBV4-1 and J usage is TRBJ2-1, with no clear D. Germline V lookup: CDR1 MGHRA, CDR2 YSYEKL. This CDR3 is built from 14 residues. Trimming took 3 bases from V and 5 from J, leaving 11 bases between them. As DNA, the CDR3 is TGCGCCAGCAGCCACCCCGGGCAGAACAATGAGCAGTTCTTC. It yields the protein CASSHPGQNNEQFF.

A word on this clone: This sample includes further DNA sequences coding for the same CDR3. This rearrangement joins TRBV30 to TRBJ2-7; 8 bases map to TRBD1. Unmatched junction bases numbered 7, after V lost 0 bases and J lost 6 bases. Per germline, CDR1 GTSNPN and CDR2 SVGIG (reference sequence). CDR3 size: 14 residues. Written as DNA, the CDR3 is TGTGCCTGGAGTGTAGGTCAGGGGGCCTCCGAGCAGTACTTC. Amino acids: CAWSVGQGASEQYF.

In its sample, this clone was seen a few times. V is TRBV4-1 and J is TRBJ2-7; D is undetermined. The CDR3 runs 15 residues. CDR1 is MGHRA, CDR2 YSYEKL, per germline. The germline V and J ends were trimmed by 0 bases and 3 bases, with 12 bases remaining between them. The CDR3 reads CASSQDYRSGYEQYF. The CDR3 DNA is TGCGCCAGCAGCCAAGACTACAGAAGTGGCTACGAGCAGTACTTC.

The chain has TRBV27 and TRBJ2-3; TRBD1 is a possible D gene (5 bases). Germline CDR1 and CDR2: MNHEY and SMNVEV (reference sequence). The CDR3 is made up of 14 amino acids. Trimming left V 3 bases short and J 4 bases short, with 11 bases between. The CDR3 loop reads CASSLGLSADTQYF. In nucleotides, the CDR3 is TGTGCCAGCAGTTTGGGGCTATCCGCAGATACGCAGTATTTT.

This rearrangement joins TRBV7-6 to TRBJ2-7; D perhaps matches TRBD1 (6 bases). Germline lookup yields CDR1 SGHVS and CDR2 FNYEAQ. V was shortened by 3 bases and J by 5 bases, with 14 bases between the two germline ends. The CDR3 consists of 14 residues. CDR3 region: CASSLLQGLNEQYF. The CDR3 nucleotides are TGTGCCAGCAGCTTGCTTCAGGGGCTTAACGAGCAGTACTTC.

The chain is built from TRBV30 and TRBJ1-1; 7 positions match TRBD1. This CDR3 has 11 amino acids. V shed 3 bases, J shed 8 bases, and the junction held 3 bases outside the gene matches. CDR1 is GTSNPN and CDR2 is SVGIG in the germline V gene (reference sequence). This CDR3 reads CAWRGTVEAFF. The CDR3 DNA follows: TGTGCCTGGAGGGGGACAGTCGAAGCTTTCTTT.

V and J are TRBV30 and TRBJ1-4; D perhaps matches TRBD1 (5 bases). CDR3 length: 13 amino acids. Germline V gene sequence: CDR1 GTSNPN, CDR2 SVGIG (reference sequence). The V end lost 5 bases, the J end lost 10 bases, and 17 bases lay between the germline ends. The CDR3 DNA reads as TGTGCCTGGGGACTTCTCCAGGGAGGAAAACTGTTTTTT. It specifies CAWGLLQGGKLFF.

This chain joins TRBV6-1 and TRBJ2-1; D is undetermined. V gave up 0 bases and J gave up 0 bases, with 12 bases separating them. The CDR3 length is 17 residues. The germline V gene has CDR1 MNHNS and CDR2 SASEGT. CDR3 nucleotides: TGTGCCAGCAGTGAAGCCTTTGTGTTAAGCTCCTACAATGAGCAGTTCTTC. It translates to CASSEAFVLSSYNEQFF.

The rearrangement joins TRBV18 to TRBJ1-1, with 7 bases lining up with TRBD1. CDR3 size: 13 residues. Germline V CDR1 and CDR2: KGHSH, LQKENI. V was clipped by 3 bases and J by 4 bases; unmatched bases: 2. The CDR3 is CASSPEGATEAFF. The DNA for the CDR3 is TGTGCCAGCTCACCGGAGGGGGCCACTGAAGCTTTCTTT.

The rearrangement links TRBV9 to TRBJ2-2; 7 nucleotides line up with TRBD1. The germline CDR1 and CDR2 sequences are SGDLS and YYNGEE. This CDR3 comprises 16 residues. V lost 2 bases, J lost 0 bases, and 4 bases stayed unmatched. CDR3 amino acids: CASSVGQHANTGELFF. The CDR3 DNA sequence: TGTGCCAGCAGCGTGGGACAGCACGCGAACACCGGGGAGCTGTTTTTT.

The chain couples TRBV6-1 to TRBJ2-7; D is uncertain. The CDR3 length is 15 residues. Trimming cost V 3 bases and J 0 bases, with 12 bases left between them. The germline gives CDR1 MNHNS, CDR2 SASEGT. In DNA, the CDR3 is TGTGCCAGCAGTGAGGAGCTGTACGTCTCCTACGAGCAGTACTTC. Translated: CASSEELYVSYEQYF.

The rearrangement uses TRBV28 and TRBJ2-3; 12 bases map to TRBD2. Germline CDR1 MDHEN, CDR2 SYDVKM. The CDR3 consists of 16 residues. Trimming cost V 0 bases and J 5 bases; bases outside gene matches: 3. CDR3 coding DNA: TGTGCCAGCAGTTTATGGGCTAGCGGGGGGGGAGATACGCAGTATTTT. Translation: CASSLWASGGGDTQYF.

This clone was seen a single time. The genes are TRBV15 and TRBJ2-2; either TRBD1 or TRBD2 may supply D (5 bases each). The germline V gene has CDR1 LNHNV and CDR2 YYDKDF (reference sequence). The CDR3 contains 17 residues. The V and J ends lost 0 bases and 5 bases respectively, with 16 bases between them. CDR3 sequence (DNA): TGTGCCACCAGCAGAGAAAATTGGAGAGAGGGGACCGGGGAGCTGTTTTTT. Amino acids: CATSRENWREGTGELFF. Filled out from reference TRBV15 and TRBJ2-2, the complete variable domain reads DAMVIQNPRYQVTQFGKPVTLSCSQTLNHNVMYWYQQKSSQAPKLLFHYYDKDFNNEADTPDNFQSRRPNTSFCFLDIRSPGLGDTAMYLCATSRENWREGTGELFFGEGSRLTVL.

The CDR3 DNA sequence: TGTGCCAGAAGCAGCTCCCACACCGAAATAACCTACAATGAGCAGTTCTTC. This gives the protein CARSSSHTEITYNEQFF. The chain couples TRBV5-3 to TRBJ2-1, with D unclear. TRBV5-3 is placed among ORFs of uncertain function. This CDR3 comprises 17 residues. Trimming cost V 4 bases and J 2 bases, with 19 bases left between them.

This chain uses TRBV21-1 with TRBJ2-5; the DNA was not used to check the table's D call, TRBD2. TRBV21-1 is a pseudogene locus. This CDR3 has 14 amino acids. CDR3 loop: CASRWIGLGETQYF. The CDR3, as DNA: TGTGCCAGCAGGTGGATCGGACTGGGGGAGACCCAGTACTTC.

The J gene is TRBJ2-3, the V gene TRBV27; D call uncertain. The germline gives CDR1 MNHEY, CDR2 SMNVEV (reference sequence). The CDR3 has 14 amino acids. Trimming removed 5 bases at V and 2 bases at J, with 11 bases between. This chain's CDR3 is CASSPMAFTDTQYF. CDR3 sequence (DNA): TGTGCCAGCAGTCCCATGGCGTTCACAGATACGCAGTATTTT.